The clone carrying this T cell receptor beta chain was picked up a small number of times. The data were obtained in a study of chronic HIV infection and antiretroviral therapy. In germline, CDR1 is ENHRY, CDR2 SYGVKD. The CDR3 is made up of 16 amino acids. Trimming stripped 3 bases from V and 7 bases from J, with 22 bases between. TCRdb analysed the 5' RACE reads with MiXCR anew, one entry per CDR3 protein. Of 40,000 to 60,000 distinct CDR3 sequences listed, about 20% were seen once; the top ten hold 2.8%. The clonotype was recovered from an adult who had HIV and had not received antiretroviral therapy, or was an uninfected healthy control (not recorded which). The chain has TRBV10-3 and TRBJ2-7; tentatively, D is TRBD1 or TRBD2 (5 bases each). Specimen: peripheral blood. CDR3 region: CAISDTIPGTDEEQYF. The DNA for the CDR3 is TGTGCCATCAGTGACACGATCCCCGGGACCGATGAGGAGCAGTACTTC.